The 13 T cell receptor beta chains listed next were all sequenced from one sample in a study of T cells after yellow fever vaccination. One entry per CDR3 protein results from TCRdb running MiXCR on the 5' RACE reads. The data contain approximately 350,000 distinct CDR3 sequences, roughly 10% of them singletons. The source material was PBMCs, sampled on the day of the first yellow fever vaccination. Receptors originate from a young man who received the YFV17D yellow fever vaccine.

With respect to this clonotype: A clone one base away is much larger, so this may be a read error. This rearrangement joins TRBV18 to TRBJ2-7; the D is unclear. CDR1 and CDR2 (germline): KGHSH, LQKENI. The CDR3 length is 14 residues. In DNA form, the CDR3 reads TGTGCCAGCTCACCGGGGATTGTGGAGTACGAGCAGCACTTC. Protein sequence: CASSPGIVEYEQHF.

This clonotype was counted between two and nine times. J is TRBJ2-3 and V is TRBV11-1; a possible D gene is TRBD2 (6 bases). Trimming left V 5 bases short and J 2 bases short, with 23 bases between. This CDR3 region has 18 residues. Germline V gene sequence: CDR1 SGHAT, CDR2 FQDESV (reference sequence). CDR3 nucleotide sequence: TGTGCCAGCAGCCATAGCGGTTCAGGGTCCAGTTTCACAGATACGCAGTATTTT. The encoded protein is CASSHSGSGSSFTDTQYF.

J is TRBJ2-5 and V is TRBV15; maybe TRBD2 (7 bases). CDR1 is LNHNV, CDR2 YYDKDF, per germline (reference sequence). The CDR3 has 16 residues. The V and J ends lost 3 bases and 4 bases respectively, with 18 bases between them. CDR3 in amino acids: CATSSRAGAQGETQYF. The CDR3 DNA sequence: TGTGCCACCAGCAGCAGGGCGGGGGCGCAGGGAGAGACCCAGTACTTC.

This clonotype came up many times. The rearrangement links TRBV7-3 to TRBJ2-1; weak D call: TRBD2 (5 bases). Germline CDR1 is SGHTA and CDR2 is FQGTGA. V gave up 0 bases and J gave up 8 bases, with 11 bases separating them. This CDR3 is built from 14 residues. DNA of the CDR3: TGTGCCAGCAGCTTAACCCGTTGGGGAGATGAGCAGTTCTTC. Encoded protein: CASSLTRWGDEQFF.

This chain uses TRBV20-1 with TRBJ2-1; TRBD1 aligns across 7 bases. CDR1 is DFQATT, CDR2 SNEGSKA, per germline (reference sequence). The V segment lost 6 bases and the J segment 8 bases; nucleotides outside the gene matches: 13. This CDR3 is built from 14 residues. The CDR3 nucleotides read TGCAGTGCCGCGAACAGGGGATCGGCCCATGAGCAGTTCTTC. Translated: CSAANRGSAHEQFF.

This clonotype appeared a few times. At one end, the junction sequence differs from germline, possibly due to a read error. The chain joins TRBV7-7 to TRBJ2-2, with 7 bases fitting TRBD2. The CDR3 has 15 residues. Germline CDR1 is SSHAT and CDR2 is FNYEAQ (reference sequence). The CDR3 spells CASSLGLANTGELFF. CDR3 bases: TGTGCTAGCAGCTTAGGACTAGCGAACACCGGGGAGCTGTTTTTT.

The chain recombines TRBV2 with TRBJ1-6, with a tentative D call TRBD1 (5 bases). Germline V gives CDR1 SNHLY, CDR2 FYNNEI. The V gene lost 7 bases and the J gene lost 9 bases, with 13 bases spanning the gap. This CDR3 is 13 amino acids long. In DNA form, the CDR3 reads TGTGCCAGCAAGTGGCAGGGTGGTTCACCCCTCCACTTT. Residues: CASKWQGGSPLHF.

Points on this clonotype: A much larger clone sits a single nucleotide away, making a read error possible. The V and J genes are TRBV27 and TRBJ1-5, with unresolved D. V was clipped by 3 bases and J by 7 bases, with 7 bases between them. The CDR3 consists of 12 residues. Germline V gene sequence: CDR1 MNHEY, CDR2 SMNVEV (reference sequence). Written as DNA, the CDR3 is TGTGCCAGCAGTTTTGTGGGGCAGCCCCAGCATTTT. As protein: CASSFVGQPQHF.

The rearrangement links TRBV28 to TRBJ2-5; D is perhaps TRBD2 (6 bases). The CDR3 consists of 14 residues. V was clipped by 5 bases and J by 3 bases, with 13 bases between them. CDR1 is MDHEN, CDR2 SYDVKM, per germline. This CDR3 reads CASSNDPGEETQYF. The DNA for the CDR3 is TGTGCCAGCAGTAATGACCCGGGAGAAGAGACCCAGTACTTC.

V is TRBV6-1 and J is TRBJ2-3; D is possibly TRBD2 (5 bases). Trimming pared 6 bases from V and 2 bases from J, leaving 18 bases between. Germline V CDR1 and CDR2: MNHNS, SASEGT. CDR3 length equals 16 residues. The CDR3 region is CASSPGETFSTDTQYF. CDR3 coding DNA: TGTGCCAGCAGCCCCGGGGAGACATTCTCCACAGATACGCAGTATTTT.

This clonotype was detected once. The chain uses TRBV5-1 and TRBJ1-1, with D perhaps TRBD1 (5 bases). The CDR3 contains 16 residues. Trimming took off 1 base at V and 1 base at J, with 14 bases between the two ends. Germline CDR1 SGHRS, CDR2 YFSETQ. The CDR3 DNA reads as TGCGCCAGCAGCTTGTATGGGGCAGTAACGAACACTGAAGCTTTCTTT. This translates into CASSLYGAVTNTEAFF.

CDR3 nucleotide sequence: TGTGCCAGCAGAACCCGAGTAGCGGGGGTTGCTGAGACCCAGTACTTC. Translated, it gives CASRTRVAGVAETQYF. The chain recombines TRBV7-4 with TRBJ2-5, with 9 bases matching TRBD2. Germline V gene data show CDR1 as SGHVT and CDR2 as SQSDAQ. The CDR3 extends over 16 amino acids. V shed 6 bases, J shed 5 bases, and the junction held 13 bases outside the gene matches.

This clonotype was seen a handful of times. The chain links TRBV4-1 to TRBJ2-2; TRBD2 might be the D (7 bases). V lost 4 bases, J lost 4 bases, and 13 bases lay in between. CDR1 and CDR2 (germline): MGHRA, YSYEKL. This CDR3 spans 15 amino acids. CDR3 DNA: TGCGCCAGCAGCCTAGGAAGGGGGGGCACCGGGGAGCTGTTTTTT. It encodes CASSLGRGGTGELFF.